This T cell receptor (beta chain) comes out of a study of CD8 T cells in Susac syndrome. Reverse transcription of roughly 0.5 to 1 ug RNA used random hexamers. Multiplex immunoSEQ PCR targeted 54 Vbeta and 13 Jbeta TCR beta segments. TCRdb processed the immunoSEQ multiplex PCR reads anew with MiXCR; each CDR3 protein has one entry. The sample contains under 200,000 distinct CDR3 sequences, roughly 95% of which appear only once. V was shortened by 4 bases and J by 4 bases, with 13 bases between the two germline ends. Germline V lookup: CDR1 LGHDT, CDR2 YNNKEL (reference sequence). The CDR3 runs 14 residues. As regards this clonotype: Antigen: not known.

Study-level findings and limits: Expansion of clones was not seen in the CD4+ T cell repertoires of Susac syndrome.

Sequenced material: CD4+ T cells from PBMCs. The V gene is TRBV3-1, the J gene TRBJ2-5; weak D call: TRBD1 (6 bases). The receptor's source is a human donor with Susac syndrome. CDR3 nucleotides: TGTGCCAGCAGCCCGACAGGCAGGACAGAGACCCAGTACTTC. Translation gives CASSPTGRTETQYF.